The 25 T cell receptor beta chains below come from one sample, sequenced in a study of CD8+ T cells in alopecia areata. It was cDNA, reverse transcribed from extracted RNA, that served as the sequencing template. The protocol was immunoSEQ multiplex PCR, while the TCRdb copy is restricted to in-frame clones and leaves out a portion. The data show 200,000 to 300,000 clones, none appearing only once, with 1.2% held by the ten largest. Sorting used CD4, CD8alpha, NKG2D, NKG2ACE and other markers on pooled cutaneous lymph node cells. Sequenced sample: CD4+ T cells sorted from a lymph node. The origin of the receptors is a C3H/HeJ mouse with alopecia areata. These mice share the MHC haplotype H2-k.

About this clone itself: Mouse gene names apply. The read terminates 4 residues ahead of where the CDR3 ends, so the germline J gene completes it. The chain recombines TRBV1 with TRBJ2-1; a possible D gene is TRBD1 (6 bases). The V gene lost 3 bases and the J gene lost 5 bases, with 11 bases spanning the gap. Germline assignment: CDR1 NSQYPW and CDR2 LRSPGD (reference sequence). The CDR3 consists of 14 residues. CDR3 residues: CTCSALQGDAEQFF. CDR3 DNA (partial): TGCACCTGCAGTGCCCTACAGGGCGATGCT.

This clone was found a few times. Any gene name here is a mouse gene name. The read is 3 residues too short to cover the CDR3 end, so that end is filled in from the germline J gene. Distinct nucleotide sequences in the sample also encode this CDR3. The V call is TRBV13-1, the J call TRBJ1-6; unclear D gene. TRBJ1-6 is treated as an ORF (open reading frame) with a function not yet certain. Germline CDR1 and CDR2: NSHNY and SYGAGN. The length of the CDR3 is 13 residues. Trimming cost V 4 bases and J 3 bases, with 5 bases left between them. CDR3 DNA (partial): TGTGCCAGCAGTCCCAGCTATAATTCGCCC. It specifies CASSPSYNSP. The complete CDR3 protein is CASSPSYNSPLYF.

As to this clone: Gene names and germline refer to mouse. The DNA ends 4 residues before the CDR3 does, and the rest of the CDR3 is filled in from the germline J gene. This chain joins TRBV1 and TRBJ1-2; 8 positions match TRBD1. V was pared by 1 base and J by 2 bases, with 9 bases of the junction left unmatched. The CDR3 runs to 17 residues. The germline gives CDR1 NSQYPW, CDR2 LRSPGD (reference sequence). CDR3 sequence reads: CTCSAALGDRGNSDYTF. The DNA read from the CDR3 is TGCACCTGCAGTGCAGCTTTAGGAGACAGGGGTAACTCC.

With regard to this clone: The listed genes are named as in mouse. The CDR3 loop reads CTCSAMTGDKDTQYF. Incomplete CDR3 DNA: TGCACCTGCAGTGCTATGACTGGGGACAAAGAC. The rearrangement uses TRBV1 and TRBJ2-5; 8 bases are shared with TRBD2. The CDR3 end lies 4 residues beyond the end of the read and is filled in from the germline J gene. The germline CDR1 and CDR2 sequences are NSQYPW and LRSPGD (reference sequence). The CDR3 has 15 amino acids.

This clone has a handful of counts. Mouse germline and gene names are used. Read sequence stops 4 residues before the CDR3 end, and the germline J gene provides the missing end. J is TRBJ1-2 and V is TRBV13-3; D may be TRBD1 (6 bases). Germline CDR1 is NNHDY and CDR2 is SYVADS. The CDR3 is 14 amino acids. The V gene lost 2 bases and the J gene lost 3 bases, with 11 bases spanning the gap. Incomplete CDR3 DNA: TGTGCCAGCAGTGAAACAGGGATGGACTCC. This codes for CASSETGMDS. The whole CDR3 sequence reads CASSETGMDSDYTF.

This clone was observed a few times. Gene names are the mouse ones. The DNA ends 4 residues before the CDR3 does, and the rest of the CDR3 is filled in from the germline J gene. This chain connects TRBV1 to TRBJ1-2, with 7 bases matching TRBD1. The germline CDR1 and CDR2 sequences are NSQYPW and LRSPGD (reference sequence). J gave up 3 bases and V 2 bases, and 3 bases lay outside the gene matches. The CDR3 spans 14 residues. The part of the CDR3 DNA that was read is TGCACCTGCAGTGCACACAGGGGATACTCC. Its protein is CTCSAHRGYS. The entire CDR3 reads CTCSAHRGYSDYTF.

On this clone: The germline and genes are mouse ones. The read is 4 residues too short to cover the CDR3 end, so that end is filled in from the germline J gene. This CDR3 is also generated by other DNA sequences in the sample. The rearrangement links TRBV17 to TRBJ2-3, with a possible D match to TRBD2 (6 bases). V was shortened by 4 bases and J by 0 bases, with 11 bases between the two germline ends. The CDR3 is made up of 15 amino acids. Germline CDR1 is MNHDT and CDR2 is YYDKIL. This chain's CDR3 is CASSTGTSSAETLYF. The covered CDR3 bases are TGTGCTAGCAGTACCGGGACTTCTAGTGCAGAA.

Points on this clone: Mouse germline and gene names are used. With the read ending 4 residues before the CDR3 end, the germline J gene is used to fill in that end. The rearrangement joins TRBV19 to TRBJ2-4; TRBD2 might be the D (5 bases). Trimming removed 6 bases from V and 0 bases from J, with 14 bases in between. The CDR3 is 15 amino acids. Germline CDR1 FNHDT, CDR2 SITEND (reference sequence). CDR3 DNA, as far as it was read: TGTGCCAGCACCCCGGCTGGGAGTAGTCAAAAC. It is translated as CASTPAGSSQN. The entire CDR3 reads CASTPAGSSQNTLYF. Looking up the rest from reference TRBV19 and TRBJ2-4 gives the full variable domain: GGIITQTPKFLIGQEGQKLTLKCQQNFNHDTMYWYRQDSGKGLRLIYYSITENDLQKGDLSEGYDASREKKSSFSLTVTSAQKNEMAVFLCASTPAGSSQNTLYFGAGTRLSVL.

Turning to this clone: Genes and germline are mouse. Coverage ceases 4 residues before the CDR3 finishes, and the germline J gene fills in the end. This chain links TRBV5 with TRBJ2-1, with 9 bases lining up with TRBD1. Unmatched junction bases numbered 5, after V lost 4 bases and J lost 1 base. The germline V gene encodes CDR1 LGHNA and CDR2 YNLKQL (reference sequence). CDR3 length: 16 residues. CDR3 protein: CASSPRDRENYAEQFF. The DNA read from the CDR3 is TGTGCCAGCAGCCCTCGGGACAGGGAGAACTATGCT.

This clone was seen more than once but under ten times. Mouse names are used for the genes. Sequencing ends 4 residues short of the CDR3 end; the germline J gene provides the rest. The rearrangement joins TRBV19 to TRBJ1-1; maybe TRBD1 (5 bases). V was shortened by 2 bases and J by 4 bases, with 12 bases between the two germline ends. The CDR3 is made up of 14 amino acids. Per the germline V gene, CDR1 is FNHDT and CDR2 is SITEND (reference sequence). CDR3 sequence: CASSIPDRTTEVFF. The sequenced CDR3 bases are TGTGCCAGCAGTATCCCTGACAGAACCACA.

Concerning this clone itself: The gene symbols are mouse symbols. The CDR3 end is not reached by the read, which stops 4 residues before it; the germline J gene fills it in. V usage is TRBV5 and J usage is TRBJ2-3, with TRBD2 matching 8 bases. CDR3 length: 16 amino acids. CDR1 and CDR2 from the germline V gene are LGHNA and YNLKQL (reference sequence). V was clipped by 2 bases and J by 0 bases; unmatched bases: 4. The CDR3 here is CASSQNWGWSAETLYF. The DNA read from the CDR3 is TGTGCCAGCAGCCAAAACTGGGGGTGGAGTGCAGAA.

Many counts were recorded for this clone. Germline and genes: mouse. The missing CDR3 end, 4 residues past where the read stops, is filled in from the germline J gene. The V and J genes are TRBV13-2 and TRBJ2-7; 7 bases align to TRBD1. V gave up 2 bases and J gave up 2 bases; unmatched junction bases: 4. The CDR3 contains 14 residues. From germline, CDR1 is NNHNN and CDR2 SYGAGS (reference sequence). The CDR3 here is CASGEGQRTYEQYF. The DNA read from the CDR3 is TGTGCCAGCGGTGAGGGACAGAGAACCTAT.

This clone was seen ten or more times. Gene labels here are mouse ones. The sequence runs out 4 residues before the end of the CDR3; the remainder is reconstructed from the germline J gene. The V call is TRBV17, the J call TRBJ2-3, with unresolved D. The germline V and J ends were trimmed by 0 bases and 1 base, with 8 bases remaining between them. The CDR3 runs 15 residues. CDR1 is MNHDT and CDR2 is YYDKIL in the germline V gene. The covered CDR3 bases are TGTGCTAGCAGTAGAGATGCTTGGGGTGCAGAA. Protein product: CASSRDAWGAE. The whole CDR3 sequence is CASSRDAWGAETLYF.

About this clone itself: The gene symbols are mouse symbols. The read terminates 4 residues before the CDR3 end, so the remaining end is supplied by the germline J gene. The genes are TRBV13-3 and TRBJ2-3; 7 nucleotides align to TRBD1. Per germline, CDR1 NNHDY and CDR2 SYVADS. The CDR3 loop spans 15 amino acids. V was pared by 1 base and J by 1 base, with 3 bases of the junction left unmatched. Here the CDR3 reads CASSDRDRRAETLYF. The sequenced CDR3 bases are TGTGCCAGCAGTGATCGGGACAGACGTGCAGAA.

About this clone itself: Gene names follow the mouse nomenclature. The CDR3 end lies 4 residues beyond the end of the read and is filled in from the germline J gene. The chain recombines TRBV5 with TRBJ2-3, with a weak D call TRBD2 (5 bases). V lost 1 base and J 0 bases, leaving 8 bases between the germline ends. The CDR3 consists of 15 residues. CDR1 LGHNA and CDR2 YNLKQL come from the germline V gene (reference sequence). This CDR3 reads CASSQAWESAETLYF. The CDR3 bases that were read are TGTGCCAGCAGCCAAGCCTGGGAGAGTGCAGAA.

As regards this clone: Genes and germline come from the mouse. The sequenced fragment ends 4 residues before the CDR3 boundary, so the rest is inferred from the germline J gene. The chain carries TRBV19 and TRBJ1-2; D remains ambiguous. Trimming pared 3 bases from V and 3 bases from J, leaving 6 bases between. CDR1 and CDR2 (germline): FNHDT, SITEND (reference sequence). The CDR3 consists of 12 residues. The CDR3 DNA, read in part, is TGTGCCAGCAGTACAGGATACTCC. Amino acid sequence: CASSTGYS. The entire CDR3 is CASSTGYSDYTF. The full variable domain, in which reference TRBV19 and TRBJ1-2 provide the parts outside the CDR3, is GGIITQTPKFLIGQEGQKLTLKCQQNFNHDTMYWYRQDSGKGLRLIYYSITENDLQKGDLSEGYDASREKKSSFSLTVTSAQKNEMAVFLCASSTGYSDYTFGSGTRLLVI.

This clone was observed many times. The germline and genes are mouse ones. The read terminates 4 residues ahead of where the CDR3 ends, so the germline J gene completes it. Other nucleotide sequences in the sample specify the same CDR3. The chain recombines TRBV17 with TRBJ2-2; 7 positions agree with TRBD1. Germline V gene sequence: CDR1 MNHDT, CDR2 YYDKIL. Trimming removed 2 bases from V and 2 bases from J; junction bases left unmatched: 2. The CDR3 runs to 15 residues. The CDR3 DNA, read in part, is TGTGCTAGCAGTAGATACAGGGGTAACACCGGG. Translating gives CASSRYRGNTG. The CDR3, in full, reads CASSRYRGNTGQLYF.

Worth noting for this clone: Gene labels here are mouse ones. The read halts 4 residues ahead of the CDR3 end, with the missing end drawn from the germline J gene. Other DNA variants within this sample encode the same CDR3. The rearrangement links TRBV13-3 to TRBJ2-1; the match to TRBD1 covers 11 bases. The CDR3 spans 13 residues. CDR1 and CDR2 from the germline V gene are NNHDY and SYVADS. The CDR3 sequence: CASKDRGLAEQFF. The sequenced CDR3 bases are TGTGCCAGCAAGGACAGGGGGCTGGCT.

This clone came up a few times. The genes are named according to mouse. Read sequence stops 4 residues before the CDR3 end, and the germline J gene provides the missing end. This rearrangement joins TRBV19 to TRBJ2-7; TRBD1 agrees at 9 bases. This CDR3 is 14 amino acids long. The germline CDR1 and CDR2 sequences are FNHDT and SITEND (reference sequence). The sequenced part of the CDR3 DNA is TGTGCCAGCAGCACGACAGGGGGGGTTTAT. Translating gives CASSTTGGVY. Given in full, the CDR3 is CASSTTGGVYEQYF. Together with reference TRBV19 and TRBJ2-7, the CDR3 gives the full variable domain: GGIITQTPKFLIGQEGQKLTLKCQQNFNHDTMYWYRQDSGKGLRLIYYSITENDLQKGDLSEGYDASREKKSSFSLTVTSAQKNEMAVFLCASSTTGGVYEQYFGPGTRLTVL.

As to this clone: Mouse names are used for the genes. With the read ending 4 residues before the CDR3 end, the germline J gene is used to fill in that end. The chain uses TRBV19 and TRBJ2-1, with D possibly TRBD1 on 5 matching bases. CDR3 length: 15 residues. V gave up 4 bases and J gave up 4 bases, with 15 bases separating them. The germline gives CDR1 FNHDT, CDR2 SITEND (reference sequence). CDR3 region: CASSGSGIRYAEQFF. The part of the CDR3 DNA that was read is TGTGCCAGCAGTGGATCAGGGATAAGGTATGCT.

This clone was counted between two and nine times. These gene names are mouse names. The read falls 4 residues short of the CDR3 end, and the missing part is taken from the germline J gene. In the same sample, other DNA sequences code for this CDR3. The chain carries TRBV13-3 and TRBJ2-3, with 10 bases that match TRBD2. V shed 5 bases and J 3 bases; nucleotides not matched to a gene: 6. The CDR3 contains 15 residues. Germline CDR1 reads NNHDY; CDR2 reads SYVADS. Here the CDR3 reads CASSPGGARAETLYF. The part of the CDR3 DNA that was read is TGTGCCAGCAGCCCTGGGGGGGCGCGAGCAGAA.

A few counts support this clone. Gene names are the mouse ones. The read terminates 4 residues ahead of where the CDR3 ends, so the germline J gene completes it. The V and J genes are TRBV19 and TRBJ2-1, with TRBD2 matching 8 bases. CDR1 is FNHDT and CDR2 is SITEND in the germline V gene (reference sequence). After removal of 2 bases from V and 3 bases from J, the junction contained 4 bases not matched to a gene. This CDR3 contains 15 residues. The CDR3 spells CASSISGGTYAEQFF. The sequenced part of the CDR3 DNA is TGTGCCAGCAGTATTTCTGGGGGGACCTATGCT.

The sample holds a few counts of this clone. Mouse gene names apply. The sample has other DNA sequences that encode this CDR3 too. The sequenced CDR3 bases are TGTGCCAGCAGCCAAACCGGGACTGGGGGCTAT. It specifies CASSQTGTGGY. The entire CDR3 is CASSQTGTGGYEQYF. The chain couples TRBV5 to TRBJ2-7; 11 bases agree with TRBD2. The DNA ends 4 residues before the CDR3 does, and the rest of the CDR3 is filled in from the germline J gene. Germline trimming cut 2 bases from V and 3 bases from J; bases unmatched to any gene: 3. CDR1 is LGHNA, CDR2 YNLKQL, per germline (reference sequence). The CDR3 has 15 residues.

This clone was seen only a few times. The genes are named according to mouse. The CDR3 DNA, read in part, is TGTGCTAGCAGTAGAGATTTCGCAGGGGTCACA. Translating gives CASSRDFAGVT. The whole CDR3 sequence reads CASSRDFAGVTEVFF. The V call is TRBV17, the J call TRBJ1-1; a possible D gene is TRBD1 (6 bases). The CDR3 goes on 4 residues after the read ends, and that part is filled in from the germline J gene. V gave up 0 bases and J gave up 4 bases, with 12 bases separating them. CDR1 and CDR2 from the germline V gene are MNHDT and YYDKIL. The CDR3 is 15 amino acids.

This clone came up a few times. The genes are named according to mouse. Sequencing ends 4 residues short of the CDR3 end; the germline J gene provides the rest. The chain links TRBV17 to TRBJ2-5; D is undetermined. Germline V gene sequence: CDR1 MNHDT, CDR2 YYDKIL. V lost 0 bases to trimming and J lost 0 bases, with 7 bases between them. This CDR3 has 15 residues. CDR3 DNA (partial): TGTGCTAGCAGTAGAGATCTTGGTAACCAAGAC. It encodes CASSRDLGNQD. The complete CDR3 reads CASSRDLGNQDTQYF.